Following are 6 T cell receptor beta chains from one sample sequenced in a study of blood T cell repertoires in COVID-19. Profiling relied on immunoSEQ multiplex PCR, and the TCRdb table lists in-frame clones only, not all of them. The table lists about 160,000 clones, approximately 90% of them singletons. The sample was peripheral blood. Source of these receptors: a man aged 25-45 years with COVID-19, enrolled during active disease.

The chain links TRBV18 to TRBJ2-5, with unresolved D. Germline CDR1 is KGHSH and CDR2 is LQKENI. The CDR3 extends over 13 amino acids. Trimming pared 2 bases from V and 5 bases from J, leaving 9 bases between. CDR3 loop: CASSPLNWETQYF. The DNA for the CDR3 is TGTGCCAGCTCACCATTGAACTGGGAGACCCAGTACTTC.

CDR3 sequence reads: CASSRQGGETQYF. For the CDR3, the DNA is TGTGCCAGCAGCCGACAGGGGGGTGAGACCCAGTACTTC. The chain is built from TRBV6-4 and TRBJ2-5, with 9 positions matching TRBD1. This CDR3 spans 13 amino acids. J was trimmed by 5 bases and V by 6 bases; bases with no gene match: 4. Germline V gene sequence: CDR1 MRHNA, CDR2 SNTAGT.

This sequence joins TRBV24-1 and TRBJ2-3; D is uncertain. V was clipped by 2 bases and J by 2 bases, with 10 bases between them. The CDR3 extends over 15 amino acids. Germline V gene data show CDR1 as KGHDR and CDR2 as SFDVKD. CDR3: CATSDYSSNTDTQYF. The CDR3 nucleotides read TGTGCCACCAGTGATTATTCGTCTAACACAGATACGCAGTATTTT.

This chain links TRBV3-1 (or the pseudogene TRBV3-2) with TRBJ2-7; D may be TRBD1 (5 bases). Trimming removed 1 base at V and 3 bases at J, with 10 bases between. Germline V gives CDR1 LGHDT, CDR2 YNNKEL (reference sequence). The CDR3 has 14 amino acids. CDR3: CASSQAGYSYEQYF. Here the CDR3 DNA reads TGTGCCAGCAGCCAAGCAGGGTACAGCTACGAGCAGTACTTC.

The rearrangement uses TRBV19 and TRBJ1-2, with TRBD1 identical over 10 bases. The germline V gene has CDR1 LNHDA and CDR2 SQIVND (reference sequence). The J segment lost 6 bases and the V segment lost 5 bases, leaving 9 bases of the junction unmatched. The CDR3 sequence is 15 residues long. CDR3 region: CASSGSETGGNGYTF. CDR3 sequence (DNA): TGTGCCAGTAGTGGGTCCGAGACAGGGGGCAATGGCTACACCTTC.

The chain is built from TRBV11-3 and TRBJ1-1; the D is unclear. The CDR3 has 14 residues. Germline CDR1 is SGHNT and CDR2 is YENEEA. V dropped 1 base and J dropped 0 bases, with 6 bases sitting between them. The CDR3 DNA reads TGTGCCAGCAGCTTAGTTCAGGTGAACACTGAAGCTTTCTTT. Translation gives CASSLVQVNTEAFF. Full variable domain (missing parts from reference TRBV11-3 and TRBJ1-1): EAGVVQSPRYKIIEKKQPVAFWCNPISGHNTLYWYLQNLGQGPELLIRYENEEAVDDSQLPKDRFSAERLKGVDSTLKIQPAELGDSAVYLCASSLVQVNTEAFFGQGTRLTVV.